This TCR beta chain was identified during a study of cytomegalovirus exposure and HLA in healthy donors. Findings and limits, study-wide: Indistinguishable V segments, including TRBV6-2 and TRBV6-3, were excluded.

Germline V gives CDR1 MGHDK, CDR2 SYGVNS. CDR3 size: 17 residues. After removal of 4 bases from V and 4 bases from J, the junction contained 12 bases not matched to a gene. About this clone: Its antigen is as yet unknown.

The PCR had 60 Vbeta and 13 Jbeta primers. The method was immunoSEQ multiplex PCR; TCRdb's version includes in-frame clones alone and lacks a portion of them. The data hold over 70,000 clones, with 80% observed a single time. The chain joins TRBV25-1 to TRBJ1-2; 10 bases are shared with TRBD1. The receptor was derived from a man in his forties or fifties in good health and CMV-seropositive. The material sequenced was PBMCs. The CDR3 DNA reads TGTGCCAGCAGTGCCTTTTCCGGGACAGGGGAAAGCTATGGCTACACCTTC. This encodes CASSAFSGTGESYGYTF.